This is a list of T cell receptor beta chains from one sample in a study of PD-L1 blockade in urothelial cancer. This table comes from immunoSEQ multiplex PCR, and its TCRdb copy is limited to in-frame clones, with some not included. The data show around 110,000 clones, with 80% to 90% seen just once and 1.5% to 2% held by the top ten. The sequencing used PBMCs, collected around atezolizumab (anti-PD-L1) treatment. The receptors were sampled from a man in his 60s with urothelial cancer. The CDR3 runs from the conserved cysteine through the conserved F or W. Fields, in order: clone size, D gene, J gene, V gene, CDR3 protein, CDR3 DNA. D genes are given only for firm matches. For some rows the clone size is stated as once, few or many, or as a class when expanded; others skip it.

abundance: .
d_gene: TRBD1
j_gene: TRBJ2-2
v_gene: TRBV2
CDR3aa: CASSWDRGESGELFF
CDR3nt: TGTGCCAGTTCCTGGGACAGGGGCGAGTCCGGGGAGCTGTTTTTT

abundance: .
d_gene: TRBD1
j_gene: TRBJ1-3
v_gene: TRBV18
CDR3aa: CASSQGQGATGNTIYF
CDR3nt: TGTGCCAGCTCACAGGGACAGGGGGCGACTGGAAACACCATATATTTT

abundance: .
d_gene: .
j_gene: TRBJ2-2
v_gene: TRBV19
CDR3aa: CASSLIRTGKTGELFF
CDR3nt: TGTGCCAGTAGCCTCATCCGGACTGGGAAGACCGGGGAGCTGTTTTTT

abundance: few
d_gene: TRBD1
j_gene: TRBJ2-7
v_gene: TRBV28
CDR3aa: CASRPQGAYYEQYF
CDR3nt: TGTGCCAGCAGACCACAGGGGGCCTACTACGAGCAGTACTTC

abundance: .
d_gene: TRBD1
j_gene: TRBJ1-2
v_gene: TRBV6-1
CDR3aa: CASESTGFYGYTF
CDR3nt: TGTGCCAGCGAATCGACAGGGTTCTATGGCTACACCTTC

abundance: .
d_gene: .
j_gene: TRBJ2-1
v_gene: TRBV15
CDR3aa: CATSNPAATPNEQFF
CDR3nt: TGTGCCACCAGCAACCCCGCGGCCACCCCCAATGAGCAGTTCTTC

abundance: .
d_gene: .
j_gene: TRBJ1-2
v_gene: TRBV7-2
CDR3aa: CASSLAPGGDYGYTF
CDR3nt: TGTGCCAGCAGCTTAGCGCCGGGAGGGGACTATGGCTACACCTTC

abundance: .
d_gene: .
j_gene: TRBJ1-5
v_gene: TRBV6-5
CDR3aa: CASSFTGGQPQHF
CDR3nt: TGTGCCAGCAGTTTTACGGGTGGCCAGCCCCAGCATTTT

abundance: .
d_gene: .
j_gene: TRBJ2-1
v_gene: TRBV5-4
CDR3aa: CASSSPKSGYNEQFF
CDR3nt: TGTGCCAGCAGCTCCCCCAAGAGCGGTTACAATGAGCAGTTCTTC

abundance: .
d_gene: .
j_gene: TRBJ2-2
v_gene: TRBV5-1
CDR3aa: CATSTSLNTGELFF
CDR3nt: TGCGCCACCTCGACTAGTTTAAACACCGGGGAGCTGTTTTTT

abundance: .
d_gene: .
j_gene: TRBJ2-7
v_gene: TRBV6-4
CDR3aa: CASSGGRYYEQYF
CDR3nt: TGTGCCAGCAGTGGTGGCAGGTACTACGAGCAGTACTTC

abundance: .
d_gene: TRBD1
j_gene: TRBJ2-7
v_gene: TRBV15
CDR3aa: CATSRELQGAYEQYF
CDR3nt: TGTGCCACCAGCAGAGAACTCCAGGGGGCCTACGAGCAGTACTTC

abundance: few
d_gene: TRBD1
j_gene: TRBJ1-5
v_gene: TRBV29-1
CDR3aa: CSVGQGKNQPQHF
CDR3nt: TGCAGCGTTGGACAGGGGAAAAATCAGCCCCAGCATTTT

abundance: .
d_gene: TRBD2
j_gene: TRBJ2-1
v_gene: TRBV7-3
CDR3aa: CASSSVGARGEFF
CDR3nt: TGTGCCAGCAGCTCCGTCGGGGCCCGGGGGGAGTTCTTC

abundance: few
d_gene: TRBD1
j_gene: TRBJ2-7
v_gene: TRBV15
CDR3aa: CATSRDDRAHEQYF
CDR3nt: TGTGCCACCAGCAGGGATGACAGGGCCCACGAGCAGTACTTC